This T cell receptor (beta chain) was retrieved from a study of identical twins. The study's findings and limits: Within beta out-of-frame sequences, the excess sharing observed between twins was weaker. A cross-sectional statistical analysis, not follow-up of the same donors, supported the conclusions. Whereas memory repertoires showed no such difference, abundant cord blood beta clonotypes carried fewer insertions.

This CDR3 is 15 amino acids long. V lost 5 bases to trimming and J lost 1 base; unmatched junction nucleotides: 7. After template switching added a universal primer site, the resulting cDNA carried unique molecular identifiers. TCRdb processed the 5' RACE reads anew with MiXCR; each CDR3 protein has one entry. The sample has fewer than 800,000 distinct CDR3 sequences, under 8.5% seen once. This clonotype was picked up many times. Its antigen is as yet unknown. The sample was also linked to a second study, of yellow fever vaccine responses in identical twins.

The J gene is TRBJ2-5, the V gene TRBV12-3 or TRBV12-4; 7 positions agree with TRBD1. The material sequenced was PBMCs. This TCR came from a young woman in good health. The DNA of the CDR3 is TGTGCCAGCAGTCAACAGGGGAGACCCCAAGAGACCCAGTACTTC. Its translation: CASSQQGRPQETQYF.